The source of this T cell receptor beta chain is a study of shared clonotypes between healthy human individuals. Study outcomes and limitations: The study found 4.5% to 6% of naive CD4 clonotypes shared across a few donors.

The CDR3 is 16 residues long. Germline V gene data show CDR1 as SEHNR and CDR2 as FQNEAQ (reference sequence). V dropped 5 bases and J dropped 4; count of bases not matched to a gene: 9. The authors ran the assay at deep level. Profiling relied on immunoSEQ multiplex PCR, and the TCRdb table lists in-frame clones only, not all of them. The profile shows some 740,000 clones, nearly 95% of them singletons. Terminally differentiated effector memory CD45RA+ cells were excluded by CCR7 positive selection of CD45RO-negative cells. In regard to this clone: Its antigen is unidentified.

This TCR derives from a man younger than 40 in good health. Sequences were obtained from naive CD8+ T cells sorted from blood. The chain joins TRBV7-9 to TRBJ2-3, with TRBD2 matching 10 bases. The CDR3 nucleotides read TGTGCCAGCAGCCCCCTAGCGGGAGATTCTCCAGATACGCAGTATTTT. Translation: CASSPLAGDSPDTQYF.